These 25 T cell receptor beta chains came from one sample sequenced in a study of blood T cell repertoires in COVID-19. Here immunoSEQ multiplex PCR was the method, and the copy in TCRdb shows in-frame clones only, minus some. The sample records some 250,000 clones, around 90% being singletons. The sequenced sample consisted of peripheral blood. These receptors all stem from a human donor in a cohort sampled during active COVID-19.

The CDR3 DNA sequence: TGTGCCAGTAGTATATCGGCGGGCAGGGGGCGCGACGAGCAGTACTTC. It specifies CASSISAGRGRDEQYF. The V call is TRBV19, the J call TRBJ2-7; 8 bases are shared with TRBD1. CDR1 and CDR2 from the germline V gene are LNHDA and SQIVND (reference sequence). This CDR3 region has 16 residues. V dropped 2 bases and J dropped 5; count of bases not matched to a gene: 11.

The chain employs TRBV19 and TRBJ1-2; a possible D gene is TRBD1 (5 bases). The CDR3 is 14 amino acids. V shed 3 bases and J shed 4 bases, with 12 bases lying between them. The germline CDR1 and CDR2 sequences are LNHDA and SQIVND (reference sequence). CDR3 loop: CASSIRQTAYGYTF. For the CDR3, the DNA is TGTGCCAGTAGTATTCGGCAGACAGCCTATGGCTACACCTTC.

The V gene is TRBV12-3 or TRBV12-4, the J gene TRBJ1-1, with TRBD1 identical over 8 bases. The CDR3 totals 13 residues. J was trimmed by 4 bases and V by 6 bases; bases with no gene match: 4. This chain's CDR3 is CASRDRDGTEAFF. The CDR3 bases are TGTGCCAGCAGGGACAGGGACGGCACTGAAGCTTTCTTT.

CDR3 protein: CASSLSLGLAGYSYNEQFF. CDR3 DNA: TGTGCCAGCAGCTTGTCGCTTGGGCTAGCGGGATACTCCTACAATGAGCAGTTCTTC. This rearrangement joins TRBV5-4 to TRBJ2-1, with 9 bases that match TRBD2. The CDR3 is 19 residues long. The germline CDR1 and CDR2 sequences are SGHNT and YYREEE (reference sequence). V gave up 1 base and J gave up 0 bases; unmatched junction bases: 11.

This rearrangement joins TRBV6-6 to TRBJ1-1; TRBD1 matches 7 bases. Per the germline V gene, CDR1 is MNHNY and CDR2 is SVGAGI (reference sequence). Losses at the gene ends were 6 bases for V and 1 base for J; bases not matched to a gene: 5. This CDR3 is 14 amino acids long. The CDR3 sequence is CASREGATNTEAFF. The CDR3, as DNA: TGTGCCAGCAGGGAGGGGGCGACGAACACTGAAGCTTTCTTT.

This clone was seen a single time. The chain joins TRBV7-2 to TRBJ2-1, with 10 bases matching TRBD2. The CDR3 length is 16 residues. Trimming took 0 bases from V and 11 from J; bases not matched to a gene: 10. The V gene's germline CDR1 is SGHTA and CDR2 FQGNSA. CDR3 bases: TGTGCCAGCAGCTTAGCGAATCCAGCGGGGGGGCATCAGCAGTTCTTC. It encodes CASSLANPAGGHQQFF.

This chain joins TRBV18 and TRBJ2-6; D is uncertain. Trimming cost V 5 bases and J 0 bases, with 8 bases left between them. Germline V CDR1 and CDR2: KGHSH, LQKENI. This CDR3 has 15 residues. In DNA, the CDR3 is TGTGCCAGCTCATCGCGTAACTCTGGGGCCAACGTCCTGACTTTC. It specifies CASSSRNSGANVLTF.

The genes are TRBV11-2 and TRBJ2-7, with D possibly being TRBD1 (5 bases). Germline CDR1 and CDR2: SGHAT and FQNNGV. Trimming left V 1 base short and J 3 bases short, with 25 bases between. The CDR3 length is 19 residues. CDR3 amino acids: CASSLVRVSAAGSYYEQYF. The CDR3 DNA reads as TGTGCCAGCAGCTTAGTTCGGGTATCCGCGGCAGGGTCATACTACGAGCAGTACTTC.

V gene TRBV4-1 combines with J gene TRBJ2-7; D may be TRBD2 (6 bases). Trimming took off 1 base at V and 5 bases at J, with 15 bases between the two ends. The CDR3 is made up of 15 amino acids. Germline V lookup: CDR1 MGHRA, CDR2 YSYEKL. In nucleotides, the CDR3 is TGCGCCAGCAGCCAAGGGTTGGTGGCGGGAAACGAGCAGTACTTC. This sequence encodes CASSQGLVAGNEQYF.

The chain is built from TRBV6-1 and TRBJ1-5; possible D gene TRBD1, 5 bases. The V gene's germline CDR1 is MNHNS and CDR2 SASEGT. The CDR3 has 13 amino acids. Trimming removed 3 bases at V and 6 bases at J, with 9 bases between. The CDR3 DNA reads as TGTGCCAGCAGTGAGACGGGGGGTCAGCCCCAGCATTTT. Protein sequence: CASSETGGQPQHF.

This clone was observed a few times. The chain uses TRBV28 and TRBJ2-7; D gene ambiguous. V was shortened by 5 bases and J by 4 bases, with 21 bases between the two germline ends. The length of the CDR3 is 16 residues. Looked up from germline, CDR1 is MDHEN and CDR2 is SYDVKM. CDR3 bases: TGTGCCAGCAGTGAACCTCAGGCTCTCCGGCCTTACGAGCAGTACTTC. This sequence encodes CASSEPQALRPYEQYF. Using reference TRBV28 and TRBJ2-7 for the parts outside the CDR3, the full variable domain is DVKVTQSSRYLVKRTGEKVFLECVQDMDHENMFWYRQDPGLGLRLIYFSYDVKMKEKGDIPEGYSVSREKKERFSLILESASTNQTSMYLCASSEPQALRPYEQYFGPGTRLTVT.

This sequence joins TRBV28 and TRBJ2-3, with D maybe TRBD2 (5 bases). Deletions cut 8 bases from V and 0 bases from J, with 15 bases between. Germline values: CDR1 MDHEN, CDR2 SYDVKM. This CDR3 is 15 amino acids long. The CDR3: CASVGLDSSTDTQYF. Here the CDR3 DNA reads TGTGCCAGCGTCGGACTCGACTCTAGCACAGATACGCAGTATTTT.

The rearrangement joins TRBV27 to TRBJ2-7, with TRBD2 matching 7 bases. This CDR3 is 14 amino acids long. With 6 bases clipped from V and 0 bases from J, the junction kept 5 bases outside the gene matches. Germline CDR1 is MNHEY and CDR2 is SMNVEV (reference sequence). The CDR3 nucleotides read TGTGCCAGCAGCCCAGCGGGATTCTCCTACGAGCAGTACTTC. This encodes CASSPAGFSYEQYF.

The genes are TRBV10-2 and TRBJ2-2; 8 bases are shared with TRBD1. Losses at the gene ends were 8 bases for V and 3 bases for J; bases not matched to a gene: 14. Per the germline V gene, CDR1 is WSHSY and CDR2 is SAAADI. This CDR3 is 17 amino acids long. DNA for the CDR3: TGCGCCAGCGGACTCGGACAGGGCGGATGGGACACCGGGGAGCTGTTTTTT. Protein: CASGLGQGGWDTGELFF.

The chain has TRBV5-4 and TRBJ2-1, with 8 bases that match TRBD1. Germline values: CDR1 SGHNT, CDR2 YYREEE (reference sequence). J was trimmed by 4 bases and V by 1 base; bases with no gene match: 10. There are 17 residues in the CDR3. The CDR3 loop is CASSLLTRTGLYNEQFF. CDR3 nucleotides: TGTGCCAGCAGCTTGCTCACCCGGACAGGGTTATACAATGAGCAGTTCTTC. The full variable domain, in which reference TRBV5-4 and TRBJ2-1 provide the parts outside the CDR3, is ETGVTQSPTHLIKTRGQQVTLRCSSQSGHNTVSWYQQALGQGPQFIFQYYREEENGRGNFPPRFSGLQFPNYSSELNVNALELDDSALYLCASSLLTRTGLYNEQFFGPGTRLTVL.

The chain has TRBV7-8 and TRBJ2-7; D is unclear. The CDR3 runs to 11 residues. Germline V CDR1 and CDR2: SGHVS, FQNEAQ. V was cut by 3 bases and J by 5 bases, with 5 bases left in between. The DNA for the CDR3 is TGTGCCAGCAGCTTCACTAACGAGCAGTACTTC. It specifies CASSFTNEQYF.

Turning to this clone: Within the sample, other DNA sequences also encode this same CDR3. The V gene is TRBV7-2, the J gene TRBJ2-7; 9 bases match TRBD2. V was clipped by 5 bases and J by 0 bases; unmatched bases: 5. The CDR3 totals 15 residues. The germline V gene encodes CDR1 SGHTA and CDR2 FQGNSA. The CDR3 bases are TGTGCCAGCAGCCTGACTAGCGGAGGCTCCTACGAGCAGTACTTC. Its translation is CASSLTSGGSYEQYF.

The chain links TRBV6-2 or TRBV6-3 to TRBJ1-2; 9 nucleotides match TRBD1. V gave up 4 bases and J gave up 0 bases; unmatched junction bases: 6. This CDR3 is 16 amino acids long. Germline V gene data show CDR1 as MNHEY and CDR2 as SVGEGT. Here the CDR3 reads CASSSTTGGTNYGYTF. The CDR3 DNA reads as TGTGCCAGCAGTTCGACGACAGGGGGGACTAACTATGGCTACACCTTC.

The V call is TRBV9, the J call TRBJ1-2; 7 bases map to TRBD1. The CDR3 is 14 amino acids. Looked up from germline, CDR1 is SGDLS and CDR2 is YYNGEE. V trimming: 4 bases; J trimming: 5 bases; junction bases outside the gene matches: 8. The CDR3 protein is CASSFTDRAYGYTF. In DNA form, the CDR3 reads TGTGCCAGCAGCTTCACAGACAGGGCTTATGGCTACACCTTC.

This clone was detected only a few times. The CDR3 sequence is CASGGPTRGNPTDTQYF. In DNA form, the CDR3 reads TGCGCCAGCGGGGGACCTACCAGGGGGAACCCCACAGATACGCAGTATTTT. V gene TRBV10-2 combines with J gene TRBJ2-3; the match to TRBD1 covers 7 bases. The CDR3 consists of 17 residues. In germline, CDR1 is WSHSY, CDR2 SAAADI. V dropped 8 bases and J dropped 2; count of bases not matched to a gene: 16.

This chain joins TRBV4-1 and TRBJ2-7; D might be TRBD1 (8 bases). This CDR3 has 15 amino acids. Between the trimmed V and J ends, which lost 4 bases and 5 bases, there was a span of 18 bases. Germline V gene data show CDR1 as MGHRA and CDR2 as YSYEKL. The CDR3 DNA sequence: TGCGCCAGCAGCCGGAAAGACAGGGGAGGGGACGAGCAGTACTTC. It codes for CASSRKDRGGDEQYF.

The V and J genes are TRBV19 and TRBJ1-1, with D maybe TRBD1 (6 bases). Germline lookup yields CDR1 LNHDA and CDR2 SQIVND (reference sequence). CDR3 length: 14 amino acids. The V gene lost 6 bases and the J gene lost 0 bases, with 11 bases spanning the gap. CDR3 residues: CASSRGLMNTEAFF. DNA for the CDR3: TGTGCCAGTAGCAGGGGCCTGATGAACACTGAAGCTTTCTTT.

The chain employs TRBV27 and TRBJ2-1, with 9 bases that match TRBD2. V lost 8 bases and J lost 7; bases outside the gene matches: 12. The CDR3 loop spans 15 amino acids. Looked up from germline, CDR1 is MNHEY and CDR2 is SMNVEV (reference sequence). The CDR3 protein is CASRTAGGEGNEQFF. For the CDR3, the DNA is TGTGCCAGCCGAACGGCGGGAGGGGAAGGGAATGAGCAGTTCTTC.

The chain has TRBV4-3 and TRBJ2-7; TRBD1 is a possible D gene (5 bases). The CDR3 is made up of 14 amino acids. From germline, CDR1 is LGHNA and CDR2 YSLEER. The V end was cut by 2 bases, the J end by 2 bases, with 10 bases between. CDR3 nucleotides: TGCGCCAGCAGCCAATCCGTGGGGCCCTACGAGCAGTACTTC. Amino acid sequence: CASSQSVGPYEQYF.

This chain joins TRBV6-5 and TRBJ2-7; D not certain. CDR1 is MNHEY, CDR2 SVGAGI, per germline. The germline V and J ends were trimmed by 7 bases and 2 bases, with 9 bases remaining between them. There are 12 residues in the CDR3. The CDR3 DNA follows: TGTGCCAGCACCGGTCCCCCCTACGAGCAGTACTTC. It translates to CASTGPPYEQYF.